These 20 T cell receptor beta chains came from one sample sequenced in a study of patients and donors after allogeneic stem cell transplantation. TCRdb independently ran MiXCR on the RT-PCR reads; one entry per CDR3 protein. This sample yields about a million distinct CDR3 sequences, of which roughly 18% are seen a single time; approximately 5.9% belongs to the top ten. Sequenced sample: blood, either unsorted or a sorted T cell fraction (not recorded which). These receptor sequences come from a human donor who was either an allogeneic HSCT recipient or a stem cell or donor lymphocyte infusion donor (not recorded which). It is not recorded whose cells these are; they may come from a transplant donor.

V and J are TRBV4-1 and TRBJ2-3, with D unclear. CDR3 length: 13 amino acids. Germline V gene data show CDR1 as MGHRA and CDR2 as YSYEKL. The V end was cut by 3 bases, the J end by 9 bases, with 13 bases between. CDR3 sequence (DNA): TGCGCCAGCAGCCACAGAGTGAGGCCCACGCAGTATTTT. Its translation: CASSHRVRPTQYF.

The gene calls are TRBV4-2 and TRBJ1-5, with unresolved D. CDR3 length: 13 amino acids. V lost 0 bases and J 12 bases, leaving 12 bases between the germline ends. CDR1 and CDR2 from the germline V gene are LGHNA and YNFKEQ. This CDR3 is CASSQDKDTRQHF. The CDR3 DNA reads as TGTGCCAGCAGCCAAGACAAAGACACCCGCCAGCATTTT.

This clonotype occurred many times. The J gene is TRBJ2-1, the V gene TRBV12-3 or TRBV12-4; 10 nucleotides align to TRBD1. V lost 1 base to trimming and J lost 1 base; unmatched junction nucleotides: 4. The CDR3 runs 17 residues. CDR3 loop: CASSLEGQGRSYNEQFF. CDR3 coding DNA: TGTGCCAGCAGTTTAGAGGGACAGGGGAGGTCCTACAATGAGCAGTTCTTC.

This chain links TRBV27 with TRBJ2-2; perhaps TRBD1 as D (6 bases). V was clipped by 3 bases and J by 9 bases, with 8 bases between them. Germline-derived CDR1 and CDR2 are MNHEY and SMNVEV (reference sequence). This CDR3 is built from 12 residues. CDR3 loop: CASSFGDRELFF. CDR3 coding DNA: TGTGCCAGCAGTTTCGGGGACAGGGAGCTGTTTTTT.

On this clonotype: Germline is not matched at one junction end, which may reflect a read error. The CDR3, as DNA: TGTGCCACCAGTGACTCGAACACTGAAGCTATCTTT. Amino acids: CATSDSNTEAIF. The rearrangement links TRBV24-1 to TRBJ1-1; unclear D gene. Per the germline V gene, CDR1 is KGHDR and CDR2 is SFDVKD. The length of the CDR3 is 12 residues.

The chain combines TRBV20-1 with TRBJ1-1; a weak D match, TRBD1 (5 bases). This CDR3 contains 14 residues. Germline V CDR1 and CDR2: DFQATT, SNEGSKA (reference sequence). V lost 1 base to trimming and J lost 4 bases, with 13 bases between them. The CDR3 loop reads CSARGQGALTEAFF. CDR3 coding DNA: TGCAGTGCTAGAGGACAAGGGGCTCTCACTGAAGCTTTCTTT.

This clonotype turned up a few times. CDR3 DNA: TGCAGTGCTAGAGACAGGGACGGGAGATACGAGCAGTACTTC. Encoded protein: CSARDRDGRYEQYF. The gene calls are TRBV20-1 and TRBJ2-7; D possibly corresponds to TRBD2 (6 bases). The germline V gene has CDR1 DFQATT and CDR2 SNEGSKA (reference sequence). Trimming cost V 0 bases and J 4 bases, with 13 bases left between them. CDR3 length equals 14 residues.

This clonotype was observed at least ten times. J is TRBJ2-7 and V is TRBV12-3 or TRBV12-4; D unresolved. The CDR3 length is 13 residues. Trimming shortened V by 2 bases and J by 2 bases, and 7 bases separated the two germline ends. The CDR3 protein is CASSLSVTYEQYF. CDR3 nucleotide sequence: TGTGCCAGCAGTTTATCGGTAACCTACGAGCAGTACTTC.

This chain links TRBV11-1 with TRBJ2-7, with 11 bases matching TRBD2. V shed 3 bases, J shed 3 bases, and the junction held 13 bases outside the gene matches. There are 18 residues in the CDR3. In germline, CDR1 is SGHAT, CDR2 FQDESV (reference sequence). Here the CDR3 DNA reads TGTGCCAGCAGCTTTCATCGACTAGCGGGGCCGTTAGACTACGAGCAGTACTTC. Protein: CASSFHRLAGPLDYEQYF.

This sequence joins TRBV6-5 and TRBJ2-4; D may match TRBD1 or TRBD2 (5 bases each). The CDR3 is 16 amino acids. The ends were cut back, 0 bases at V and 0 bases at J, with 9 bases in the middle. From germline, CDR1 is MNHEY and CDR2 SVGAGI. The chain's CDR3 is CASSYSGVVAKNIQYF. The CDR3, as DNA: TGTGCCAGCAGTTACTCGGGGGTGGTAGCCAAAAACATTCAGTACTTC.

J is TRBJ2-2 and V is TRBV27, with D tentatively TRBD1 (6 bases). V lost 5 bases, J lost 6 bases, and 10 bases lay in between. Germline V lookup: CDR1 MNHEY, CDR2 SMNVEV (reference sequence). This CDR3 region has 13 residues. The CDR3 DNA reads TGTGCCAGCAGTGGACAGTACGCCGGGGAGCTGTTTTTT. Its translation is CASSGQYAGELFF.

A word on this clonotype: At one of its ends the junction is not consistent with the germline gene, which may arise from a read error. The chain carries TRBV7-6 and TRBJ2-1, with a possible D match to TRBD2 (6 bases). Germline V gene sequence: CDR1 SGHVS, CDR2 FNYEAQ. The CDR3 sequence is 16 residues long. DNA of the CDR3: TGTGCCAGCAGCTTAGCTCGCGGGAATTACTACAATGAACAGTTCTTC. This codes for CASSLARGNYYNEQFF. Looking up the rest from reference TRBV7-6 and TRBJ2-1 gives the full variable domain: GAGVSQSPRYKVTKRGQDVALRCDPISGHVSLYWYRQALGQGPEFLTYFNYEAQQDKSGLPNDRFSAERPEGSISTLTIQRTEQRDSAMYRCASSLARGNYYNEQFFGPGTRLTVL.

For the CDR3, the DNA is TGTGCCAGCAGCCAAGTTCAGGCTATACCGAATGAGCAGTTCTTC. This gives the protein CASSQVQAIPNEQFF. The J gene is TRBJ2-1, the V gene TRBV3-1; D is unclear. This CDR3 spans 15 amino acids. Looked up from germline, CDR1 is LGHDT and CDR2 is YNNKEL (reference sequence). The germline V and J ends were trimmed by 1 base and 7 bases, with 14 bases remaining between them.

This clonotype was seen ten or more times. J is TRBJ2-5 and V is TRBV12-3 or TRBV12-4; D uncertain. The CDR3 has 13 residues. The ends were cut back, 3 bases at V and 3 bases at J, with 8 bases in the middle. Here the CDR3 DNA reads TGTGCCAGCAGTTTCCTGTCAAAAGAGACCCAGTACTTC. Its protein product is CASSFLSKETQYF.

The sample holds many counts of this clonotype. The chain is built from TRBV20-1 and TRBJ2-3; D ambiguous. With 5 bases removed from V and 1 base from J, the gap between germline ends came to 13 bases. CDR3 size: 14 residues. Germline lookup yields CDR1 DFQATT and CDR2 SNEGSKA (reference sequence). DNA for the CDR3: TGCAGTGCTTTTGACCGGCTTGGCACAGATACGCAGTATTTT. Its translation is CSAFDRLGTDTQYF.

The gene calls are TRBV20-1 and TRBJ2-7; D might be TRBD1 (6 bases). The CDR3 spans 13 residues. CDR1 and CDR2 (germline): DFQATT, SNEGSKA (reference sequence). V was trimmed by 3 bases and J by 3 bases, leaving 12 bases between them. This chain's CDR3 is CSASRGQNYEQYF. The CDR3 nucleotides are TGCAGTGCTAGTAGGGGACAAAACTACGAGCAGTACTTC.

The J gene is TRBJ1-2, the V gene TRBV5-1; maybe TRBD1 (5 bases). The CDR3 runs 16 residues. Germline V gene data show CDR1 as SGHRS and CDR2 as YFSETQ. Trimming removed 4 bases from V and 0 bases from J, with 16 bases in between. The CDR3 nucleotides read TGCGCCAGCAGCCAGGATTCGACAGCGACTAACTATGGCTACACCTTC. This encodes CASSQDSTATNYGYTF.

About this clonotype itself: One end of the junction does not line up with germline, which may come from a read error. The CDR3 DNA reads as TGTGCCAGCAGCTTCGCTGATAGGATGGGGTTC. Translated, it gives CASSFADRMGF. V gene TRBV5-6 combines with J gene TRBJ2-7; D unclear. CDR1 is SGHDT and CDR2 is YYEEEE in the germline V gene. This CDR3 region has 11 residues.

The CDR3 coding sequence is TGCGCCAGCAGCTTACAGTATAACACTGAAGCTTTCTTT. Encoded protein: CASSLQYNTEAFF. The rearrangement links TRBV5-1 to TRBJ1-1; D uncertain. There are 13 residues in the CDR3. The V end lost 2 bases, the J end lost 2 bases, and 7 bases lay between the germline ends. Germline V gene lookup returns CDR1 SGHRS and CDR2 YFSETQ.

This clonotype was observed a handful of times. The chain is built from TRBV27 and TRBJ1-2; D may be TRBD1 (6 bases). The ends were cut back, 7 bases at V and 4 bases at J, with 10 bases in the middle. Germline assignment: CDR1 MNHEY and CDR2 SMNVEV (reference sequence). There are 12 residues in the CDR3. The CDR3 loop reads CASKTGGYGYTF. CDR3 sequence (DNA): TGTGCCAGCAAGACAGGAGGCTATGGCTACACCTTC.